The clone carrying this TCR beta chain turned up a few times. The sample originates from a study of T cells in localized non-small cell lung cancer. Here immunoSEQ multiplex PCR was the method, and the copy in TCRdb shows in-frame clones only, minus some. The sample contains roughly 1,200 clones, approximately 23% of which appear only once. Per germline, CDR1 MNHEY and CDR2 SMNVEV (reference sequence). This CDR3 has 19 amino acids. V shed 0 bases and J 0 bases; nucleotides not matched to a gene: 10. The TCR was taken from a male donor older than 55 with stage I lung adenocarcinoma. Sequencing was performed on normal lung tissue next to the tumor, taken before any cancer treatment. The genes are TRBV27 and TRBJ2-2; 7 bases are shared with TRBD2. CDR3 region: CASSLSKLFGRTNTGELFF. CDR3 nucleotide sequence: TGTGCCAGCAGTTTATCGAAGTTGTTCGGGAGGACGAACACCGGGGAGCTGTTTTTT.